This TCR beta chain was found in a study of blood T cell repertoires in COVID-19. Background on the study: The analysed material was cDNA or gDNA that came from T cells, B-cell-depleted T cells, or PBMCs.

In germline, CDR1 is MDHEN, CDR2 SYDVKM. The CDR3 consists of 17 residues. After removal of 7 bases from V and 0 bases from J, the junction contained 10 bases not matched to a gene. Per the original data handling: Estimated nucleated cell counts came from reference gene primer amplification. Libraries were prepared by immunoSEQ multiplex PCR; TCRdb keeps only in-frame clonotypes and omits some of them. That table gives V, J and clone size, and the DNA gave D and trimming. The sample consists of 65,000 to 85,000 clones, 88% of them appearing once. The sequence was obtained from a human donor in a cohort sampled during active COVID-19. The sequenced material came from peripheral blood. The chain has TRBV28 and TRBJ1-4; 8 nucleotides line up with TRBD1. The CDR3 here is CASTTDRVIATNEKLFF. The CDR3 nucleotides are TGTGCCAGCACCACGGACAGGGTAATTGCAACTAATGAAAAACTGTTTTTT.